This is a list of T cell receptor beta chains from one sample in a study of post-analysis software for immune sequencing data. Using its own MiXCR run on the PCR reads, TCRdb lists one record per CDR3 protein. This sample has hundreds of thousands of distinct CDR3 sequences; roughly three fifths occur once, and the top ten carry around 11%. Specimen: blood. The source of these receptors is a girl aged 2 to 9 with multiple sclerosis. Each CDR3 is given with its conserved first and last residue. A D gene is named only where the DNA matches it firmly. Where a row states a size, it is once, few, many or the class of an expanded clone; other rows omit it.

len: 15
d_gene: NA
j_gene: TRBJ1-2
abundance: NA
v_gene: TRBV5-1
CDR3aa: CASGNTGIGGGGYTF
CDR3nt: TGCGCCAGCGGTAATACCGGGATAGGAGGGGGAGGCTATACCTTC

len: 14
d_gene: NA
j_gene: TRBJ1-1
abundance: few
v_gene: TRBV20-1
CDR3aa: CSARRGHQNTEAFF
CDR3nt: TGCAGTGCTAGACGAGGACACCAGAACACTGAAGCTTTCTTT

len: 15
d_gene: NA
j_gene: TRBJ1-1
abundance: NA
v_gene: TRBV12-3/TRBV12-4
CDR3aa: CASSFRGGLGTEAFF
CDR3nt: TGTGCCAGCAGTTTTAGGGGAGGGTTGGGCACTGAAGCTTTCTTT

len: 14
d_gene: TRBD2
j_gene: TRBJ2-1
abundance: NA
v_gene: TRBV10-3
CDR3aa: CAINSGLADNEQFF
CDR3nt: TGTGCCATAAACTCCGGACTAGCGGACAATGAGCAGTTCTTC

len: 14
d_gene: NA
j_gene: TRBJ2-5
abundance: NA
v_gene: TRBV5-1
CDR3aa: CASSRSTEQETQYF
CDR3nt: TGCGCCAGCAGCCGGTCGACGGAACAAGAGACCCAGTACTTC

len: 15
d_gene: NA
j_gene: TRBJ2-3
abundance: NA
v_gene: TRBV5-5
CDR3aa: CASSLAVGKADTQYF
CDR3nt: TGTGCCAGCAGCTTGGCCGTGGGGAAGGCAGATACGCAGTATTTT

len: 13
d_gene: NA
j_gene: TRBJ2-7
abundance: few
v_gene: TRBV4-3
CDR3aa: CASSLVAGDEQYF
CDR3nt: TGCGCCAGCAGCCTTGTCGCCGGCGACGAGCAGTACTTC

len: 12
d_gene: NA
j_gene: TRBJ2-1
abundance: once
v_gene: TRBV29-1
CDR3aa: CSADSSYNEQFF
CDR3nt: TGCAGCGCCGACAGCTCCTACAATGAGCAGTTCTTC

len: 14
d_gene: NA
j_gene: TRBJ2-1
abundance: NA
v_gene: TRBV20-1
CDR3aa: CSARRWDSYNEQFF
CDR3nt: TGCAGTGCTAGACGTTGGGACTCCTACAATGAGCAGTTCTTC

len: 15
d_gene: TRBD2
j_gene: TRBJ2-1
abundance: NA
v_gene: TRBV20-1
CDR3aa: CSARSLAGAYNEQFF
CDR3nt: TGCAGTGCCAGATCACTAGCGGGAGCCTACAATGAGCAGTTCTTC

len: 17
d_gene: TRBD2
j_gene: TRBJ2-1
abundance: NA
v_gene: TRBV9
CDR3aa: CASSVVSGTSGYNEQFF
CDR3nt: TGTGCCAGCAGCGTAGTCTCCGGGACTAGCGGTTACAATGAGCAGTTCTTC

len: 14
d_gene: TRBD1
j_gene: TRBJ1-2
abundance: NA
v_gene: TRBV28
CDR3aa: CASSSGQGTYGYTF
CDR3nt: TGTGCCAGCAGTTCGGGACAGGGAACTTATGGCTACACCTTC

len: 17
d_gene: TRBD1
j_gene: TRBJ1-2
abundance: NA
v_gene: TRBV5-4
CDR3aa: CASSEWSGTGGGYGYTF
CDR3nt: TGTGCCAGCTCGGAGTGGTCCGGGACAGGGGGCGGCTATGGCTACACCTTC

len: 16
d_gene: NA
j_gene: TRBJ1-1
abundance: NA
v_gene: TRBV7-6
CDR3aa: CASSSGPRTLNTEAFF
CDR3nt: TGTGCCAGCAGCTCCGGACCACGGACCCTGAACACTGAAGCTTTCTTT

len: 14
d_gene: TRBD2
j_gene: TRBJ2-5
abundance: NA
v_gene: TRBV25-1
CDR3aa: CASTLAGGHETQYF
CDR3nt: TGTGCCAGCACTTTAGCGGGGGGGCATGAGACCCAGTACTTC

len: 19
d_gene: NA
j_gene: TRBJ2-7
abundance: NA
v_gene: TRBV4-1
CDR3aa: CASSQVEAGGGGGAYEQYF
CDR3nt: TGCGCCAGCAGCCAAGTAGAGGCCGGTGGAGGGGGGGGAGCCTACGAGCAGTACTTC

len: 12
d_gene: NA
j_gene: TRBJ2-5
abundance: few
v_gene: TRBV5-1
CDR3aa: CASSPERETQYF
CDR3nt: TGTGCCAGCTCACCAGAAAGGGAGACCCAGTACTTC

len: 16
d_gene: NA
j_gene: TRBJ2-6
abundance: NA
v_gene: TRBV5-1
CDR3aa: CASSLSPLAGANVLTF
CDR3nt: TGCGCCAGCAGCTTGAGTCCGCTGGCTGGGGCCAACGTCCTGACTTTC